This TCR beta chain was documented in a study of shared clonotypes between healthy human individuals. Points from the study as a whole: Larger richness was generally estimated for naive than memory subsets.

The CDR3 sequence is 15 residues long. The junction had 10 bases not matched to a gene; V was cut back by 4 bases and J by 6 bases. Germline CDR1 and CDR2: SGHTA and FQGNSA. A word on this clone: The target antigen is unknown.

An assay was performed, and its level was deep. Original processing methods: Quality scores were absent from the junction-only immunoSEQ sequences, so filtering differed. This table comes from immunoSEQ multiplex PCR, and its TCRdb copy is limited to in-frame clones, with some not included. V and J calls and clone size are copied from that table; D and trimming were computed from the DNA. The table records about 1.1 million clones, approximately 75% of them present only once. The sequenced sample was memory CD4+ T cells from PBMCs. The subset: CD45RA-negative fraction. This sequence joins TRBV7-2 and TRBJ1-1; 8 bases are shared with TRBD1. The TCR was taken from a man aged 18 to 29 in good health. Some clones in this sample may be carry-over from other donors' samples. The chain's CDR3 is CASSSRGQGVAEAFF. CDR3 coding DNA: TGTGCCAGCAGCTCCCGTGGACAGGGTGTCGCTGAAGCTTTCTTT.